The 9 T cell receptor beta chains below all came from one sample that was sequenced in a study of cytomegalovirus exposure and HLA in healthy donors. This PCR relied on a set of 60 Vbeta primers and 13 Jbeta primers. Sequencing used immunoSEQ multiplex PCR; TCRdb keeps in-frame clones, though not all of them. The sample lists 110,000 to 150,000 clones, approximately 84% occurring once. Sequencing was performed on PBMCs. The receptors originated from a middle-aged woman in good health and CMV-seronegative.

The CDR3 DNA reads TGTGCCAGCAGCCTGACGGGTACGGGAGGGACCCAGTACTTC. Translating gives CASSLTGTGGTQYF. V and J are TRBV11-2 and TRBJ2-5, with 7 bases aligning to TRBD2. V was clipped by 5 bases and J by 7 bases; unmatched bases: 10. This CDR3 contains 14 residues. CDR1 is SGHAT, CDR2 FQNNGV, per germline.

The CDR3 loop reads CASSSQNNLGRNEQFF. The CDR3, as DNA: TGTGCCAGCAGCTCCCAAAACAACCTGGGGAGGAATGAGCAGTTCTTC. The chain is built from TRBV11-3 and TRBJ2-1, with a weak D call TRBD2 (6 bases). The CDR3 loop spans 16 amino acids. Trimming left V 4 bases short and J 7 bases short, with 20 bases between. Germline V gene sequence: CDR1 SGHNT, CDR2 YENEEA.

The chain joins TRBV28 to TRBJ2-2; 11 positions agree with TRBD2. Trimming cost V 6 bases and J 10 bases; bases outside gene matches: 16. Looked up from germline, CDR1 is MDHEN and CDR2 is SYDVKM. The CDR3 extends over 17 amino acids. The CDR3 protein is CASRYPTSGSLFSELFF. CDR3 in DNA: TGTGCCAGCAGATACCCTACTAGCGGGAGTTTATTTTCGGAGCTGTTTTTT.

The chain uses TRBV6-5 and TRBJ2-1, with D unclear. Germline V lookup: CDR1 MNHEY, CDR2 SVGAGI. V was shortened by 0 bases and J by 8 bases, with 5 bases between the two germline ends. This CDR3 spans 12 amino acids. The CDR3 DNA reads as TGTGCCAGCAGTTACTCCCCATATGAGCAGTTCTTC. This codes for CASSYSPYEQFF.

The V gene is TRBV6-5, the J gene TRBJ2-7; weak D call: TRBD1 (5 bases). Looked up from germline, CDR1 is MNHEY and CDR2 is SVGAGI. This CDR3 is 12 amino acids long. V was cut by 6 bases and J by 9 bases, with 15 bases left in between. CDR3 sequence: CASSPSRGLQYF. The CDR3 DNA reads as TGTGCCAGCAGCCCCAGTAGGGGATTGCAGTACTTC.

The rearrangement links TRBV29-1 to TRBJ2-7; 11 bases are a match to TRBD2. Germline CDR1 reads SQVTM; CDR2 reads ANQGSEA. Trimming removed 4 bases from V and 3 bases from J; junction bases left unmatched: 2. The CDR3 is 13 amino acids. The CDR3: CSVGGLAGYEQYF. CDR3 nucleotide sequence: TGCAGCGTTGGAGGACTAGCGGGCTACGAGCAGTACTTC.

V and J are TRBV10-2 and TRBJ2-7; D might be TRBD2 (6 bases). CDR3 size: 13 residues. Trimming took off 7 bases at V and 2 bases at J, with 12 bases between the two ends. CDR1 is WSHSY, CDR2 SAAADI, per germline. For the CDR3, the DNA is TGCGCCAGCATTGGGGGGATTGCCTACGAGCAGTACTTC. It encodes CASIGGIAYEQYF.

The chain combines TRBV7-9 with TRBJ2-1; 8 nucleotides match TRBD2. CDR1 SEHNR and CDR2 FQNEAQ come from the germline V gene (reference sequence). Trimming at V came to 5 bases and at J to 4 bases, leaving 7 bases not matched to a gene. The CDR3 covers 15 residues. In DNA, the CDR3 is TGTGCCAGCAGCCCGACGGGGACTAGTTACAATGAGCAGTTCTTC. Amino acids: CASSPTGTSYNEQFF. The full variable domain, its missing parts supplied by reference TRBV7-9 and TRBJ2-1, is DTGVSQNPRHKITKRGQNVTFRCDPISEHNRLYWYRQTLGQGPEFLTYFQNEAQLEKSRLLSDRFSAERPKGSFSTLEIQRTEQGDSAMYLCASSPTGTSYNEQFFGPGTRLTVL.

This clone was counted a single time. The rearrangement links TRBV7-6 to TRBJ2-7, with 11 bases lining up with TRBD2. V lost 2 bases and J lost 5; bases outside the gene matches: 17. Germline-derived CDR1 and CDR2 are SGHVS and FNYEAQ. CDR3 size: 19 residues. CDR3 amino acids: CASSLSLGGRLAGYHEQYF. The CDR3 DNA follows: TGTGCCAGCAGCTTATCTTTAGGGGGACGACTAGCGGGATACCACGAGCAGTACTTC.